These T cell receptor beta chains were read from a single sample in a study of Ad26.COV2.S vaccination and SARS-CoV-2 variants. Sequenced by immunoSEQ multiplex PCR; TCRdb stores in-frame clones only, minus some. The sample contains hundreds of thousands of clones, more than 80% of which appear only once. The material sequenced was peripheral blood, taken in a trial of Ad26.COV2.S vaccine versus placebo. These receptors all stem from a person between 18 and 65 years old who received the Ad26.COV2.S COVID-19 vaccine or a placebo. The CDR3 runs from the conserved cysteine through the conserved F or W. The D gene is left open where the match is weak. Rows give clone size only sometimes, using once, few, many, or a class for an expanded clone.

cdr3_nt cdr3_aa v_call clone_size j_call d_call
TGTGCCAGCAGCTCCGGACTAGCGGACACAGATACGCAGTATTTT CASSSGLADTDTQYF TRBV11-2 - TRBJ2-3 TRBD2
TGCAGCGTTGAAGGGGACAGCTCCTACAATGAGCAGTTCTTC CSVEGDSSYNEQFF TRBV29-1 - TRBJ2-1 TRBD1
TGTGCCTGGTCAGGGGGCGGTAATGAGCAGTTCTTC CAWSGGGNEQFF TRBV30 - TRBJ2-1 TRBD1
TGTGCCAGCAGCTTGGGAGGGTCTGGAAACACCATATATTTT CASSLGGSGNTIYF TRBV5-6 - TRBJ1-3 -
TGTGCCTGGAGTCGCCGATCAGGGAACTATAATTCACCCCTCCACTTT CAWSRRSGNYNSPLHF TRBV30 - TRBJ1-6 -
TGTGCCAGCTCCGCGGGGGAGAACACTGAAGCTTTCTTT CASSAGENTEAFF TRBV18 - TRBJ1-1 -
TGTGCCAGCAGCGTAGGTCAGGGATCCTATGGCTACACCTTC CASSVGQGSYGYTF TRBV9 - TRBJ1-2 -
TGTGCCAGCAGTTACCTCGGACATAACCCTAATGAAAAACTGTTTTTT CASSYLGHNPNEKLFF TRBV6-2/TRBV6-3 - TRBJ1-4 -
TGTGCCAGCAGTTACGACAGGGGGAGGAATGAAAAACTGTTTTTT CASSYDRGRNEKLFF TRBV5-4 - TRBJ1-4 TRBD1
TGTGCCAGCAGTGGGGTGGACCGCCCCCGCGAGCAGTACTTC CASSGVDRPREQYF TRBV27 - TRBJ2-7 -
TGCGCCAGCAGCCAAGCTTTTCAGGAATCGTACGAGCAGTACTTC CASSQAFQESYEQYF TRBV4-1 - TRBJ2-7 -
TGTGCCGGCCGACTGCTAGCGGGGTCTACCGGGGAGCTGTTTTTT CAGRLLAGSTGELFF TRBV13 - TRBJ2-2 TRBD2
TGTGCCAGCAGCTTAGGGGGGCCCCAGCATTTT CASSLGGPQHF TRBV7-9 - TRBJ1-5 -
TGTGCCATCAGTGAGTGGGGGACAGCGAACACTGAAGCTTTCTTT CAISEWGTANTEAFF TRBV10-3 - TRBJ1-1 TRBD1
TGTGCCAGCAGTTTTAGGGAGACCCAGTACTTC CASSFRETQYF TRBV12-3/TRBV12-4 - TRBJ2-5 -
TGTGCCACCAGCAGAGATACCCCTAGCGGGAGCAATGAGCAGTTCTTC CATSRDTPSGSNEQFF TRBV15 once TRBJ2-1 TRBD2
TGTGCCAGCAGCCAATATTTGGGACTAGCGAAGTACAATGAGCAGTTCTTC CASSQYLGLAKYNEQFF TRBV3-1/TRBV3-2 - TRBJ2-1 TRBD2
TGTGCCTGGAGGGCCAGGGGCCAGGGTAGCAATCAGCCCCAGCATTTT CAWRARGQGSNQPQHF TRBV30 few TRBJ1-5 -
TGTGCCAGCAGCCAAGAATCCCGCGGAAACATTCAGTACTTC CASSQESRGNIQYF TRBV14 - TRBJ2-4 -
TGTGCCTGGAATCTTTTGCAGGGAAAAGTCGGCTACACCTTC CAWNLLQGKVGYTF TRBV30 - TRBJ1-2 -
TGTGCCAGCAGCCCCCTCGGTGATGGGCAGGCTCTCTATGGCTACACCTTC CASSPLGDGQALYGYTF TRBV14 - TRBJ1-2 -
TGTGCTAGTGGGGTCGGGACAGGGTGGATGAACACTGAAGCTTTCTTT CASGVGTGWMNTEAFF TRBV12-5 - TRBJ1-1 TRBD1
TGCGCCAGCAGCCAAGGGGGACAGTTGGGGAATCAGCCCCAGCATTTT CASSQGGQLGNQPQHF TRBV4-1 - TRBJ1-5 TRBD1
TGTGCCAGCAGCACCTCAGGAGGGACTGGAAACACCATATATTTT CASSTSGGTGNTIYF TRBV3-1/TRBV3-2 - TRBJ1-3 -
TGTGCCAGCCGGACTAGCGGAGCCTACGAGCAGTACTTC CASRTSGAYEQYF TRBV19 - TRBJ2-7 TRBD2
TGTGCCAGCAGCTTCCCGGGACTCAAGAACACTGAAGCTTTCTTT CASSFPGLKNTEAFF TRBV7-9 - TRBJ1-1 -
TGTGCCAGCAGTTCGGACAGGGGGCGCGGCTATGGCTACACCTTC CASSSDRGRGYGYTF TRBV6-2/TRBV6-3 - TRBJ1-2 TRBD1
TGCGCCAGCAGTCACAATCAGCCCCAGCATTTT CASSHNQPQHF TRBV10-1 few TRBJ1-5 -
TGTGCCAGCAGCTTAGACGGCAATCAGCCCCAGCATTTT CASSLDGNQPQHF TRBV7-9 - TRBJ1-5 -
TGTGCCAGCAGCCAAGATGATGGCCAGGGCGCTAACTATGGCTACACCTTC CASSQDDGQGANYGYTF TRBV4-2 few TRBJ1-2 -
TGTGCCAGCAGCCCACAGGGGAGGAGGAACACCGGGGAGCTGTTTTTT CASSPQGRRNTGELFF TRBV27 - TRBJ2-2 -
TGTGCCTGGAGCTACAACTCGGGGTTGGGGAGAGCACCCCTCCACTTT CAWSYNSGLGRAPLHF TRBV30 - TRBJ1-6 -
TGTGCCAGCAGCCAAGATTGGTGGGCGAGCTCCTACGAGCAGTACTTC CASSQDWWASSYEQYF TRBV3-1/TRBV3-2 once TRBJ2-7 -
TGTGCCAGCAGCCCCGGGTCCATGAACACTGAAGCTTTCTTT CASSPGSMNTEAFF TRBV7-3 - TRBJ1-1 -
TGTGCCTGGAACGACAGGCGTGACTATGGCTACACCTTC CAWNDRRDYGYTF TRBV30 - TRBJ1-2 -
TGTGCCAGCTCACGCCAGGGGGGCTACAATGAGCAGTTCTTC CASSRQGGYNEQFF TRBV18 once TRBJ2-1 -
TGTGCCAGCAGCTTAGTACAGGGGTTCCACAATGAGCAGTTCTTC CASSLVQGFHNEQFF TRBV7-9 once TRBJ2-1 TRBD1
TGTGCCTGGAGAACGGCGGTAACCGGGGAGCTGTTTTTT CAWRTAVTGELFF TRBV30 once TRBJ2-2 -
TGTGCCAGCAGTTTATACGGGGGCGGCGGCTACACCTTC CASSLYGGGGYTF TRBV27 - TRBJ1-2 -
TGCACCAGCAGGACGGGGGCAGCCGATGGGGGTTCGAACATTCAGTACTTC CTSRTGAADGGSNIQYF TRBV1 - TRBJ2-4 -
TGTGCCAGCAGCCCCTACTACGAGCAGTACTTC CASSPYYEQYF TRBV5-5 few TRBJ2-7 -